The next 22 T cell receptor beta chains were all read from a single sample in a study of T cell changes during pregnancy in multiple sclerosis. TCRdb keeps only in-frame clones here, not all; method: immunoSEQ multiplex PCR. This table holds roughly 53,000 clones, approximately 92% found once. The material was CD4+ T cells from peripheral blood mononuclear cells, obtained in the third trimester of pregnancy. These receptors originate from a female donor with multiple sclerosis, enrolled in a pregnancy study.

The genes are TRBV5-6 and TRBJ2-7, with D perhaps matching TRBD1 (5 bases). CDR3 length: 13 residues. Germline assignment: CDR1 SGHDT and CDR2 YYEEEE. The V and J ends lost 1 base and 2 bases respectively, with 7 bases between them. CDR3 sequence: CASSLSGPYEQYF. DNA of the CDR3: TGTGCCAGCAGCTTGTCAGGGCCCTACGAGCAGTACTTC.

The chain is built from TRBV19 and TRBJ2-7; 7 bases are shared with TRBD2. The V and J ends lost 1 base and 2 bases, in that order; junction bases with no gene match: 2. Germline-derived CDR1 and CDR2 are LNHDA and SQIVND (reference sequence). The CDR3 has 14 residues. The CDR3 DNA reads TGTGCCAGTAGTATAGTAGGGACTACCTACGAGCAGTACTTC. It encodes CASSIVGTTYEQYF.

CDR3 nucleotides: TGCGCCAGCAGTGAGGGACAGGGCTCCTACGAGCAGTACTTC. Its protein product is CASSEGQGSYEQYF. The rearrangement uses TRBV10-1 and TRBJ2-7; 8 nucleotides align to TRBD1. The V gene's germline CDR1 is WNHNN and CDR2 SYGVQD (reference sequence). The CDR3 is 14 amino acids. The V segment lost 2 bases and the J segment 0 bases; nucleotides outside the gene matches: 0.

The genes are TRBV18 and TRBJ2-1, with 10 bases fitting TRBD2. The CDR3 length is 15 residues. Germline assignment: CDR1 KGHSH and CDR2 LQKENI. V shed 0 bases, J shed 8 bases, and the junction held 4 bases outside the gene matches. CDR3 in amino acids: CASSPPLAGLDEQFF. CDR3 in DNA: TGTGCCAGCTCACCACCACTAGCGGGACTCGATGAGCAGTTCTTC.

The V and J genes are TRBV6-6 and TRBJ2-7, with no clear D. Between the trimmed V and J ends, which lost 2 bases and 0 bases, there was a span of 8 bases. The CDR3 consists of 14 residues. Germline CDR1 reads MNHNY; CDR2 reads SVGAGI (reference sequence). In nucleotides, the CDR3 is TGTGCCAGCAGTTACCTACTTAGCTCCTACGAGCAGTACTTC. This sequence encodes CASSYLLSSYEQYF.

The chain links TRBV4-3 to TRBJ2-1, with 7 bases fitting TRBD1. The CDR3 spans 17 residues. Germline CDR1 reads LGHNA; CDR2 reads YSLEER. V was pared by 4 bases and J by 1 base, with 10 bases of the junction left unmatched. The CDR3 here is CASSRRTGGASYNEQFF. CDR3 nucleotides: TGCGCCAGCAGCCGCCGGACAGGTGGGGCATCCTACAATGAGCAGTTCTTC.

CDR3 sequence reads: CASSALAGVPDTQYF. Written as DNA, the CDR3 is TGTGCCAGCAGTGCTCTAGCGGGAGTGCCAGATACGCAGTATTTT. The rearrangement uses TRBV6-4 and TRBJ2-3, with TRBD2 identical over 10 bases. The CDR3 has 15 residues. Trimming removed 4 bases from V and 4 bases from J; junction bases left unmatched: 5. CDR1 MRHNA and CDR2 SNTAGT come from the germline V gene.

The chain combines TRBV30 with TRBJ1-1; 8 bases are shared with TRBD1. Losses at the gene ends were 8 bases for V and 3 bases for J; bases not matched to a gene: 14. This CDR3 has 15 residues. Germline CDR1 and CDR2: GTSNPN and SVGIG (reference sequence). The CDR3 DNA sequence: TGTGCCACCGACAGGGGCTCCGGTTGGGACACTGAAGCTTTCTTT. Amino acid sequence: CATDRGSGWDTEAFF.

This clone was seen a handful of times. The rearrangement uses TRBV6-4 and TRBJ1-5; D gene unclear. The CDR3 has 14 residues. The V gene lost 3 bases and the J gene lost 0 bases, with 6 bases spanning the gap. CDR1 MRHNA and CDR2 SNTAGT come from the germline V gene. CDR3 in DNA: TGTGCCAGCAGTGAGCAGTATAGCAATCAGCCCCAGCATTTT. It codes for CASSEQYSNQPQHF.

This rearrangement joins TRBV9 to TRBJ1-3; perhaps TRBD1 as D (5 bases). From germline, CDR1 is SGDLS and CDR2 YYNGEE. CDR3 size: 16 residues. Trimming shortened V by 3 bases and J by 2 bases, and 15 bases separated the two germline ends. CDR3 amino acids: CASSEGIRATGNTIYF. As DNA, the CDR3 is TGTGCCAGCAGCGAGGGGATCCGGGCAACTGGAAACACCATATATTTT.

This CDR3 reads CASSRLPMTGGNQPQHF. The CDR3 coding sequence is TGTGCCAGTAGTAGGCTTCCCATGACAGGGGGCAATCAGCCCCAGCATTTT. The chain links TRBV19 to TRBJ1-5, with 8 bases fitting TRBD1. The CDR3 totals 17 residues. The V and J ends lost 4 bases and 2 bases, in that order; junction bases with no gene match: 10. Germline V gene lookup returns CDR1 LNHDA and CDR2 SQIVND (reference sequence).

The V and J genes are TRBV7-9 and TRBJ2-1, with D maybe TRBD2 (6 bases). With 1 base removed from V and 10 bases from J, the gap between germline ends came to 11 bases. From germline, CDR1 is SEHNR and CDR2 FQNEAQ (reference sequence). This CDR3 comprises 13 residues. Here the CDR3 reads CASSLDSLAEQFF. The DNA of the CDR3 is TGTGCCAGCAGCTTAGACTCACTAGCCGAGCAGTTCTTC.

The DNA of the CDR3 is TGTGCCAGCAGAGCCGGACAGGGCAGGCACACTGAAGCTTTCTTT. Its translation is CASRAGQGRHTEAFF. V and J are TRBV6-5 and TRBJ1-1; 8 nucleotides match TRBD1. Germline trimming cut 6 bases from V and 3 bases from J; bases unmatched to any gene: 9. The CDR3 is made up of 15 amino acids. Germline CDR1 and CDR2: MNHEY and SVGAGI.

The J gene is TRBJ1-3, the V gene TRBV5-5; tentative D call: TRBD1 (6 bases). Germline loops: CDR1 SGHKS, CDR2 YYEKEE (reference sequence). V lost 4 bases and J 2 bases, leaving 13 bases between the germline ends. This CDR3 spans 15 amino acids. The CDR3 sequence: CASSALDSPGNTIYF. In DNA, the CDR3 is TGTGCCAGCAGCGCCCTGGACAGTCCTGGAAACACCATATATTTT.

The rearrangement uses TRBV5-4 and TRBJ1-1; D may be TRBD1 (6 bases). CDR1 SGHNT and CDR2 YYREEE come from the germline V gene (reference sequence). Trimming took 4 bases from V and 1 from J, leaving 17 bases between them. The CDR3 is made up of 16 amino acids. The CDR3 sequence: CASSSGTTPSNTEAFF. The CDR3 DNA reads TGTGCCAGCAGCAGCGGGACAACTCCTTCGAACACTGAAGCTTTCTTT.

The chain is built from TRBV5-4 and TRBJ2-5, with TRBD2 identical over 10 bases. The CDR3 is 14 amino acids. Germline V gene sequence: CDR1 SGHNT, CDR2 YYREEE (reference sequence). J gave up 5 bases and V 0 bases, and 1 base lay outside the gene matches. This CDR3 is CASSLERGGETQYF. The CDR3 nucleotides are TGTGCCAGCAGCTTGGAGCGGGGGGGGGAGACCCAGTACTTC.

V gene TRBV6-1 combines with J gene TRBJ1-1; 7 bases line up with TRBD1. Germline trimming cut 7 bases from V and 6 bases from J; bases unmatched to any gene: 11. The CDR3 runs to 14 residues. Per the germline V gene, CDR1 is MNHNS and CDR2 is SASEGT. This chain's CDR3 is CASKGTVSSSEAFF. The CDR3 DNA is TGTGCCAGCAAGGGGACAGTTTCATCTTCTGAAGCTTTCTTT.

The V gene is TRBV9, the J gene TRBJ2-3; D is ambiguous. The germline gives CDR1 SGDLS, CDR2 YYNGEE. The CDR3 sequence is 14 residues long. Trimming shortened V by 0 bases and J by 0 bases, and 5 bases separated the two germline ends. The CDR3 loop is CASSVARSTDTQYF. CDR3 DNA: TGTGCCAGCAGCGTAGCTCGTAGCACAGATACGCAGTATTTT.

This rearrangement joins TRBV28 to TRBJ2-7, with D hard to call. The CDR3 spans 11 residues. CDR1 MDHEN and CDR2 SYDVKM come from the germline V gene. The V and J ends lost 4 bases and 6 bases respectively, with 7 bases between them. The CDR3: CASSSFGEQYF. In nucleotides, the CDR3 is TGTGCCAGCAGTTCCTTCGGCGAGCAGTACTTC.

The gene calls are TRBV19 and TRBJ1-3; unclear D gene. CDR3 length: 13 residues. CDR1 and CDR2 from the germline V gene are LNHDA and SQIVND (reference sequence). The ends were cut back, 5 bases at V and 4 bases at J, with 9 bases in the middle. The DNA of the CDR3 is TGTGCCAGTAGTGGCACATCGGGAAACACCATATATTTT. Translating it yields CASSGTSGNTIYF. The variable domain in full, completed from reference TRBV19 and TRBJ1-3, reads DGGITQSPKYLFRKEGQNVTLSCEQNLNHDAMYWYRQDPGQGLRLIYYSQIVNDFQKGDIAEGYSVSREKKESFPLTVTSAQKNPTAFYLCASSGTSGNTIYFGEGSWLTVV.

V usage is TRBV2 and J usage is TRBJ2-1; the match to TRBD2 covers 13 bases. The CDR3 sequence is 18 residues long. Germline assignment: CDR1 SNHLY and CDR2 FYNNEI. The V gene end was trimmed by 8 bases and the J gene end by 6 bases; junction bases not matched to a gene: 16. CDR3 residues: CASGEGTSGRAGGNEQFF. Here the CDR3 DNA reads TGTGCCAGCGGAGAGGGAACTAGCGGGAGGGCGGGGGGCAATGAGCAGTTCTTC.

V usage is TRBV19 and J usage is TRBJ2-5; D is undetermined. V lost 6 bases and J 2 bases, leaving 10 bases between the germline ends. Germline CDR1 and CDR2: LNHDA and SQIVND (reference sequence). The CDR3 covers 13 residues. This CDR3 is CASRNSLQETQYF. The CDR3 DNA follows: TGTGCCAGTAGAAACAGCCTGCAAGAGACCCAGTACTTC.